This T cell receptor beta chain was observed in a study of T cell changes during pregnancy in multiple sclerosis. Germline V gives CDR1 MGHRA, CDR2 YSYEKL. The CDR3 has 18 amino acids. J gave up 0 bases and V 0 bases, and 6 bases lay outside the gene matches. Here immunoSEQ multiplex PCR was the method, and the copy in TCRdb shows in-frame clones only, minus some. The repertoire includes 42,000 or so clones, around 92% of them detected once, and under 0.4% sits in the top ten. This clonotype was sampled from a female donor with multiple sclerosis, enrolled in a pregnancy study. V and J are TRBV4-1 and TRBJ1-5; 9 bases agree with TRBD1. The specimen comprised CD4+ T cells from peripheral blood mononuclear cells, sampled after pregnancy. The CDR3 reads CASSQDLTGGFSNQPQHF. The CDR3 DNA reads as TGCGCCAGCAGCCAAGACCTGACAGGGGGATTTAGCAATCAGCCCCAGCATTTT.